The rows below give T cell receptor beta chains drawn from one sample of a study of blood T cells in healthy people across ages. TCRdb independently ran MiXCR on the 5' RACE reads; one entry per CDR3 protein. The sample has 450,000 to 600,000 distinct CDR3 sequences, over 25% seen once. Separately, the same data were catalogued under a study of T cells of mothers and their children.

What was sequenced was blood. These receptors were obtained from a boy aged 2 to 10 in good health. CDR3s include the opening cysteine and the closing phenylalanine or tryptophan. D genes are given only for firm matches. A row's size may be missing; if present it is once, few, many or a size class.

V	J	size	D	DNA	CDR3
TRBV14	TRBJ2-1	.	.	TGTGCCAGCAGCTCCTATCCCGAGTACAATGAGCAGTTCTTC	CASSSYPEYNEQFF
TRBV5-4	TRBJ2-5	few	TRBD1	TGTGCCAGCAGGGGCACAGGGGAAGAGACCCAGTACTTC	CASRGTGEETQYF
TRBV12-3/TRBV12-4	TRBJ2-3	.	TRBD2	TGTGCCAGCAGTTTATATCTAGCGGGGAGAGCAGATACGCAGTATTTT	CASSLYLAGRADTQYF
TRBV7-9	TRBJ2-5	few	TRBD2	TGTGCCAGCACCTCACTTTCGGGAGGGCCGGAAGAGACCCAGTACTTC	CASTSLSGGPEETQYF
TRBV3-1	TRBJ2-1	few	TRBD2	TGTGCCAGCAGCGGGGACCAGACACCGTGGACGTTCGCGGGGGAGAGCTCCTACAATGAGCAGTTCTTC	CASSGDQTPWTFAGESSYNEQFF
TRBV5-1	TRBJ2-7	few	TRBD2	TGCGCCAGCAGCTTGGCTGGGACTAGCTACTACGAGCAGTACTTC	CASSLAGTSYYEQYF
TRBV29-1	TRBJ1-4	.	.	TGCAGCGTTGAAGAGGGGGCGAGGGAAAAACTGTTTTTT	CSVEEGAREKLFF
TRBV12-3/TRBV12-4	TRBJ2-7	.	.	TGTGCCAGCAGTCTCCCCTTTTCCTACGAGCAGTACTTC	CASSLPFSYEQYF
TRBV12-3/TRBV12-4	TRBJ2-2	few	.	TGTGCCTCCAGGGGAGTAGCGGTAGACACCGGGGAGCTGTTTTTT	CASRGVAVDTGELFF
TRBV4-2	TRBJ2-3	few	.	TGTGCCAGCAGCCAAGCGGACGGCACTTCGGATACGCAGTATTTT	CASSQADGTSDTQYF
TRBV20-1	TRBJ1-2	.	.	TGCAGTGCTAGAGAGCTAGGCAGGGACTATGGCTACACCTTC	CSARELGRDYGYTF
TRBV10-3	TRBJ2-3	few	.	TGTGCCATCGGTAGTAGGACAGATACGCAGTATTTT	CAIGSRTDTQYF
TRBV10-3	TRBJ2-6	few	TRBD1	TGTGCCATCAGTGGAGTCGACAGGGGCGCGGTCGGGGCCAACGTCCTGACTTTC	CAISGVDRGAVGANVLTF
TRBV5-1	TRBJ1-1	.	TRBD1	TGCGCCAGCAGCCCCTCCTTACAGGGGAGGACTGAAGCTTTCTTT	CASSPSLQGRTEAFF
TRBV30	TRBJ2-1	few	.	TGTGCCTGGAGTTTGGGGGTGGGGAATGAGCAGTTCTTC	CAWSLGVGNEQFF
TRBV6-1	TRBJ2-7	few	TRBD2	TGTGCCAGCAGCGAAATAGCGGGAGCCTCCTACGAGCAGTACTTC	CASSEIAGASYEQYF
TRBV18	TRBJ2-7	.	TRBD1	TGTGCCAGCTCACCGACAGGGATACCCTACGAGCAGTACTTC	CASSPTGIPYEQYF
TRBV5-1	TRBJ2-7	few	.	TGCGCCAGCAGCGGGGGCAGTCCCGAGCAGTACTTC	CASSGGSPEQYF
TRBV28	TRBJ1-2	many	.	TGTGCCATCCAGAGAGGCAGGACTAACTATGGCTACACCTTC	CAIQRGRTNYGYTF
TRBV7-9	TRBJ1-1	.	TRBD1	TGTGCCAGCAGCTCGCCCCGACAGGGTTGGGGAAACACTGAAGCTTTCTTT	CASSSPRQGWGNTEAFF
TRBV3-1	TRBJ2-7	many	TRBD1	TGTGCCAGCTCGTCCCGGGACAGGGTCTACGAGCAGTACTTC	CASSSRDRVYEQYF
TRBV28	TRBJ1-4	.	TRBD1	TGTGCCAGCAGTGCACGGGGACAGGGTAGCGAAAAACTGTTTTTT	CASSARGQGSEKLFF
TRBV20-1	TRBJ1-1	few	TRBD1	TGCAGTGCTCCGGGACAGGGAGGAACTGAAGCTTTCTTT	CSAPGQGGTEAFF
TRBV27	TRBJ1-1	few	.	TGTGCCAGCCGCCGGCCAGGGAACACTGAAGCTTTCTTT	CASRRPGNTEAFF
TRBV29-1	TRBJ1-1	.	TRBD1	TGCAGCGTTGAAGTCCCGGGACAGGCGAACACTGAAGCTTTCTTT	CSVEVPGQANTEAFF
TRBV20-1	TRBJ2-7	.	TRBD2	TGCAGTGCTCGACTCGGGACTAGCGGACCCTCCGAGCAGTACTTC	CSARLGTSGPSEQYF
TRBV28	TRBJ1-6	.	.	TGTGCCAGCAGGTTGGGGAGCCATTCTAATTCACCCCTCCACTTT	CASRLGSHSNSPLHF
TRBV29-1	TRBJ2-1	few	TRBD2	TGCAGCGTCTCCCGCGGGAGCTCCTACAATGAGCAGTTCTTC	CSVSRGSSYNEQFF
TRBV4-1	TRBJ2-3	.	.	TGCGCCAGCAGCCAAGGAACGGGAGATACGCAGTATTTT	CASSQGTGDTQYF
TRBV12-5	TRBJ2-1	.	.	TGTGCTAGTGGTTTCCCGGGTCTCCAGCGGGAGTTCTTC	CASGFPGLQREFF
TRBV3-1	TRBJ2-7	.	.	TGTGCCAGCAGCCAAGATAAGAGGGGATGGCTGAGGCGGGAGCAGTACTTC	CASSQDKRGWLRREQYF
TRBV6-2/TRBV6-3	TRBJ2-1	few	TRBD2	TGTGCCAGCAGTTACTCGATCCGGACTAGCTGGTTTGAGCAGTTCTTC	CASSYSIRTSWFEQFF
TRBV6-5	TRBJ1-4	few	.	TGTGCCAGCATCAGCCGCGAGTGGGAAAAACTGTTTTTT	CASISREWEKLFF
TRBV7-6	TRBJ1-6	.	.	TGTGCCAGCAGCCCTACCACGGGATCACCCCTCCACTTT	CASSPTTGSPLHF
TRBV28	TRBJ2-5	.	TRBD2	TGTGCCAGCAGTTTATCAGTAGCGGGAGAACAAGAGACCCAGTACTTC	CASSLSVAGEQETQYF
TRBV5-1	TRBJ2-3	few	.	TGCGCCAGCAGCTACAGGGTTTCGGGCACAGATACGCAGTATTTT	CASSYRVSGTDTQYF
TRBV5-1	TRBJ2-1	.	.	TGCGCCAGCAGCTCCGACAGTTTTAGCTCCTACAATGAGCAGTTCTTC	CASSSDSFSSYNEQFF